This TCR beta chain was retrieved from a study of graft-versus-host responses after intestinal transplantation. Study context: Anti-thymocyte globulin induction was given to all recipients, followed by tacrolimus and steroids for 2 to 3 years.

The length of the CDR3 is 18 residues. The J segment lost 6 bases and the V segment lost 5 bases, leaving 15 bases of the junction unmatched. Germline assignment: CDR1 MDHEN and CDR2 SYDVKM. Study results and caveats: Graft-versus-host to host-versus-graft clonal ratios in allografts were high in patients with graft-donor T cell macrochimerism. GvH clones surfaced in recipient marrow, some emerging earlier in ileum or blood.

About this clone: Its target is unknown.

The data were produced by immunoSEQ multiplex PCR, yet TCRdb's version contains in-frame clones alone and is incomplete. The sample carries some 9,600 clones, over 75% recorded once. Specimen: PBMCs, collected 242 days after intestinal transplant. The V gene is TRBV28, the J gene TRBJ1-4; 10 bases map to TRBD1. The receptor's source is a human patient who received an intestinal transplant, so some T cells may come from the graft donor. The CDR3 DNA is TGTGCCAGCAGTCCCCATGGGCAGTCCGGGACAGGGGATGAAAAACTGTTTTTT. Translated: CASSPHGQSGTGDEKLFF.